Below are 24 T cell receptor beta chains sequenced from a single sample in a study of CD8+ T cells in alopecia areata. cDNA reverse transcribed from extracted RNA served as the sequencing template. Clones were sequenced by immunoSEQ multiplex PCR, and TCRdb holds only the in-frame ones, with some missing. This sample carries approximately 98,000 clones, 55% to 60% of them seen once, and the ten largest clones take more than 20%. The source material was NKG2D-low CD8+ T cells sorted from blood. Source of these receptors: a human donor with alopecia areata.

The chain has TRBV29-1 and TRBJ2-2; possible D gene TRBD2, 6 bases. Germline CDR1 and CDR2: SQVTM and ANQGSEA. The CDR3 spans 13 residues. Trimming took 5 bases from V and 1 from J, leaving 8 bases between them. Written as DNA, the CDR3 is TGCAGCGTTTCGCGGGAGAACACCGGGGAGCTGTTTTTT. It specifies CSVSRENTGELFF.

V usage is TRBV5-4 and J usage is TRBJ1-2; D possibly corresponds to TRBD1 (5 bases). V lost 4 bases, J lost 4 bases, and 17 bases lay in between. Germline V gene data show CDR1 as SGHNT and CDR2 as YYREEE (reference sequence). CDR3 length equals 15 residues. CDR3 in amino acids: CASSPGWDGSYGYTF. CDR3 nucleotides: TGTGCCAGCAGCCCTGGCTGGGACGGGAGCTATGGCTACACCTTC.

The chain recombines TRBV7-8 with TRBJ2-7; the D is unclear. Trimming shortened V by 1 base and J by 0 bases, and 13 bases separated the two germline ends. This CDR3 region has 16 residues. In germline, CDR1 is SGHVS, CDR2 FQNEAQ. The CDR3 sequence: CASSLDPPASSYEQYF. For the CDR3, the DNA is TGTGCCAGCAGCTTAGATCCCCCAGCCAGCTCCTACGAGCAGTACTTC.

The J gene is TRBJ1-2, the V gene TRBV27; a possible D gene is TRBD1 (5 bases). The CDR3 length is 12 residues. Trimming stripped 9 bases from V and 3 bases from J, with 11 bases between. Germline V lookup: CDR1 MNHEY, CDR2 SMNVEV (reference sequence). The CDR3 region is CASKGGDYGYTF. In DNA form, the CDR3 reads TGTGCCAGTAAAGGAGGGGACTATGGCTACACCTTC.

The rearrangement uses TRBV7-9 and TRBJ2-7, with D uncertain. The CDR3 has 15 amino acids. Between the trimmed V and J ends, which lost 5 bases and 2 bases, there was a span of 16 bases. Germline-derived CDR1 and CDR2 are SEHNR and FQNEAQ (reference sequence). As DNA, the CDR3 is TGTGCCAGCAGCCCCCCGGAAGCAGGCACCTACGAGCAGTACTTC. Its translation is CASSPPEAGTYEQYF.

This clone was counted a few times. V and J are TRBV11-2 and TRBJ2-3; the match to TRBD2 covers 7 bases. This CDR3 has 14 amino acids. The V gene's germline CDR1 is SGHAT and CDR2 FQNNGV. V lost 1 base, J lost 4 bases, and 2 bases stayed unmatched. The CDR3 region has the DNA TGTGCCAGCAGCTTAGCGGGAGGCGCAGATACGCAGTATTTT. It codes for CASSLAGGADTQYF.

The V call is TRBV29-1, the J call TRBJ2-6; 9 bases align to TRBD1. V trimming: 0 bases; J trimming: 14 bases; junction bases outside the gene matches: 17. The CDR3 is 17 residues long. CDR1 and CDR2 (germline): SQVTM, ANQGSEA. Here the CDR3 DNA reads TGCAGCGTTGAAGAAAAAGGGGCGCGGGGACAGGGTGTCATCCTGACTTTC. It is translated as CSVEEKGARGQGVILTF.

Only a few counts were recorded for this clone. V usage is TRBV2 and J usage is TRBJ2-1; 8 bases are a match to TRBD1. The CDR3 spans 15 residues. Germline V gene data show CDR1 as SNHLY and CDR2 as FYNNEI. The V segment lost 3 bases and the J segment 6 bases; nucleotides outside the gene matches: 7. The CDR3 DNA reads TGTGCCAGCAGTGATTCCGGGACAGGTGGCAATGAGCAGTTCTTC. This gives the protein CASSDSGTGGNEQFF.

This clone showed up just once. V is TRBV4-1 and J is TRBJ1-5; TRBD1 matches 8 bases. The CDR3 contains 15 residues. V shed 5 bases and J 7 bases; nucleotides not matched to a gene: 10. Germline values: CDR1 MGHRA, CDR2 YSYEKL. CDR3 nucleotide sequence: TGCGCCAGCAGCATTTCTCAGGGGGCTGGGCAGCCCCAGCATTTT. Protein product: CASSISQGAGQPQHF.

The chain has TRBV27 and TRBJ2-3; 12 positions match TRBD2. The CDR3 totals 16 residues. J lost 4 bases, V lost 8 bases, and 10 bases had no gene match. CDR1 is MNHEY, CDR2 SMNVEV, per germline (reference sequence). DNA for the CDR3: TGTGCCAGCGGGCTGGCTAGCGGGAGGGCCTCAGATACGCAGTATTTT. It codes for CASGLASGRASDTQYF.

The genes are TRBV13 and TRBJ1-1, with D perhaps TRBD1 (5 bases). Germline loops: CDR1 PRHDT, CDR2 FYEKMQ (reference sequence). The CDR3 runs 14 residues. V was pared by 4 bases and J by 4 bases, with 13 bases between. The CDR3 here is CASSSGTGGTEAFF. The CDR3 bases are TGTGCCAGCAGCTCCGGGACGGGGGGCACTGAAGCTTTCTTT.

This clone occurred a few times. The CDR3 spells CASSLSRGPPYNEQFF. Written as DNA, the CDR3 is TGTGCCAGCAGTTTATCACGGGGGCCGCCGTACAATGAGCAGTTCTTC. This chain links TRBV27 with TRBJ2-1; D assignment may be TRBD1 or TRBD2 (6 bases each). The CDR3 sequence is 16 residues long. Germline assignment: CDR1 MNHEY and CDR2 SMNVEV (reference sequence). Trimming took off 0 bases at V and 4 bases at J, with 13 bases between the two ends.

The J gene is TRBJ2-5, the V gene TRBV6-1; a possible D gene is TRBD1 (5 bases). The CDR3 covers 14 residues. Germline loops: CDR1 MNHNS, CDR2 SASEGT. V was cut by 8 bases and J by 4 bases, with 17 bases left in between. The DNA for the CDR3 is TGTGCCAGCTCGAGACTGACAGTGGGAGAGACCCAGTACTTC. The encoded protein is CASSRLTVGETQYF.

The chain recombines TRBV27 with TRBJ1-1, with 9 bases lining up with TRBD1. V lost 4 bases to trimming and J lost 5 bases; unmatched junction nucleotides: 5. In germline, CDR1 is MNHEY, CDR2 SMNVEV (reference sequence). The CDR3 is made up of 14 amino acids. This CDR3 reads CASSSDRGWTEAFF. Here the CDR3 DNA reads TGTGCCAGCAGTTCCGACAGGGGGTGGACTGAAGCTTTCTTT.

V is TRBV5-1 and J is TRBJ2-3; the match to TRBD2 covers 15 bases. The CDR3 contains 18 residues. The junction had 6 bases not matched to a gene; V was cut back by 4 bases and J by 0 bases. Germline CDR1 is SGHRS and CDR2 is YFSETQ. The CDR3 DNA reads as TGCGCCAGCAGCCCCGGGACTAGCGGGAGGACTAGCACAGATACGCAGTATTTT. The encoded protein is CASSPGTSGRTSTDTQYF.

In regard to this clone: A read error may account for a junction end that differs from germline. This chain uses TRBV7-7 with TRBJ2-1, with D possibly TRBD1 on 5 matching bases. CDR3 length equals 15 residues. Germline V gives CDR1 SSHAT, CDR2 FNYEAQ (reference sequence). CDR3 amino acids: CASSLGRDRNNEQFF. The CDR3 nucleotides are TGTGCTAGCAGCTTAGGTCGAGACAGAAACAATGAGCAGTTCTTC. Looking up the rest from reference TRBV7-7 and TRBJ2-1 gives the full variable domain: GAGVSQSPRYKVTKRGQDVTLRCDPISSHATLYWYQQALGQGPEFLTYFNYEAQPDKSGLPSDRFSAERPEGSISTLTIQRTEQRDSAMYRCASSLGRDRNNEQFFGPGTRLTVL.

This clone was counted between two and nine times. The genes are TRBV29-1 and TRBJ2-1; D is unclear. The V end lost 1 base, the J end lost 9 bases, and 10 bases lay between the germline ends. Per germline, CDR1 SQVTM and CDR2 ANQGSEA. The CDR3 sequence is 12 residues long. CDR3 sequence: CSVEVGSPEQFF. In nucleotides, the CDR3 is TGCAGCGTTGAAGTTGGGTCCCCTGAGCAGTTCTTC.

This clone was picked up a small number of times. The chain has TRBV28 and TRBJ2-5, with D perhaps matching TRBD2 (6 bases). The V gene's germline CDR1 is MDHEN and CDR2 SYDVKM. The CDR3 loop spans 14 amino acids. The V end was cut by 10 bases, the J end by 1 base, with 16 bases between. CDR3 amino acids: CATSLAGLQETQYF. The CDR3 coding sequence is TGTGCCACGTCACTGGCGGGACTCCAAGAGACCCAGTACTTC.

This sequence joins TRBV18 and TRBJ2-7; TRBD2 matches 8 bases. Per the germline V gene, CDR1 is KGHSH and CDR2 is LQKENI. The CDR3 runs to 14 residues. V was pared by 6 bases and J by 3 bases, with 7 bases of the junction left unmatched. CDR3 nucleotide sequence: TGTGCCAGCTCGGGGACGAGCGGGGGCTACGAGCAGTACTTC. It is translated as CASSGTSGGYEQYF.

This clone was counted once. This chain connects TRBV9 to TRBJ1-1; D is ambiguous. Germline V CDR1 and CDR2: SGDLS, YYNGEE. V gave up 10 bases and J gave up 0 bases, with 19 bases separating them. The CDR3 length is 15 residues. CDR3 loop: CASGEASLMNTEAFF. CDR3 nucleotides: TGTGCCTCCGGGGAGGCCTCGCTCATGAACACTGAAGCTTTCTTT.

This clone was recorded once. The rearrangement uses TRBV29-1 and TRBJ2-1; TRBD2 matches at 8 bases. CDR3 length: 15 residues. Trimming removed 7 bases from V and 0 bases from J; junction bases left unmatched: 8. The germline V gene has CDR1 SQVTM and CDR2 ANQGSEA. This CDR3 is CSAQERGSSYNEQFF. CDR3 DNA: TGCAGCGCCCAAGAGCGGGGGAGCTCCTACAATGAGCAGTTCTTC.

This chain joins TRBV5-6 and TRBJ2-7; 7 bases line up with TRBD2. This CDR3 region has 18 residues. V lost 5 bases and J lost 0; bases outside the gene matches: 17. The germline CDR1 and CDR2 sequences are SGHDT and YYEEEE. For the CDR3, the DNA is TGTGCCAGCAGGACCGGCGGGTGGGAGGGACTTTACTCCTACGAGCAGTACTTC. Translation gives CASRTGGWEGLYSYEQYF.

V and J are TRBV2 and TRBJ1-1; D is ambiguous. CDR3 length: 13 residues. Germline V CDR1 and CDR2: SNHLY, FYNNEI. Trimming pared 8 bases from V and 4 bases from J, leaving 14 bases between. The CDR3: CASLGWVGTEAFF. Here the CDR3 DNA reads TGTGCCAGCCTCGGCTGGGTTGGCACTGAAGCTTTCTTT.

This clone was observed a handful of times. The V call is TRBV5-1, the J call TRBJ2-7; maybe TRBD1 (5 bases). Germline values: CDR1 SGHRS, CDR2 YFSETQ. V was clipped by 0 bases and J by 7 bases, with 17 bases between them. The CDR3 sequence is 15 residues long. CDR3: CASSLVLGPAKEQYF. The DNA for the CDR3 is TGCGCCAGCAGCTTGGTCCTGGGGCCAGCTAAAGAGCAGTACTTC.